This is a list of T cell receptor beta chains from one sample in a study of cytomegalovirus exposure and HLA in healthy donors. The data were produced by immunoSEQ multiplex PCR, yet TCRdb's version contains in-frame clones alone and is incomplete. The data contain about 200,000 clones, over 65% of them singletons. The sample was PBMCs. Receptors originate from a woman in her thirties in good health and CMV-seronegative. CDR3s include the opening cysteine and the closing phenylalanine or tryptophan. A D gene is named only where the DNA matches it firmly. Size tells how often a clone was seen (once, few, many) or the class of an expanded clone, and some rows leave it out.

cdr3_aa cdr3_nt clone_size j_call d_call v_call
CAWSVGGGRGRYNEQFF TGTGCCTGGAGTGTAGGAGGCGGGCGGGGGCGATACAATGAGCAGTTCTTC NA TRBJ2-1 NA TRBV30
CSANRGSGYGYTF TGCAGCGCAAACAGGGGATCAGGCTATGGCTACACCTTC NA TRBJ1-2 TRBD1 TRBV29-1
CASSLVLAGDEQFF TGTGCCAGCAGCTTAGTACTAGCGGGAGATGAGCAGTTCTTC NA TRBJ2-1 TRBD2 TRBV7-6
CASRPQGHNEKLFF TGTGCCAGCAGGCCACAGGGCCATAATGAAAAACTGTTTTTT NA TRBJ1-4 NA TRBV7-9
CASSLLRAGTEQYF TGTGCCAGCAGTTTATTACGGGCGGGTACCGAGCAGTACTTC NA TRBJ2-7 NA TRBV27
CASSEWTSGGLYEQYF TGTGCCAGCAGCGAATGGACTAGCGGGGGGCTCTACGAGCAGTACTTC NA TRBJ2-7 TRBD2 TRBV9
CSVGGQGNPFNEKLFF TGCAGCGTTGGGGGACAGGGGAATCCCTTTAATGAAAAACTGTTTTTT NA TRBJ1-4 TRBD1 TRBV29-1
CASSLAGGLDEQFF TGTGCCAGCAGTTTAGCGGGGGGGTTGGATGAGCAGTTCTTC NA TRBJ2-1 TRBD2 TRBV27
CASSPLDRPGGYTF TGTGCCAGCAGCCCCCTCGACAGGCCGGGAGGCTACACCTTC NA TRBJ1-2 NA TRBV7-8
CASTLGGYNEQFF TGTGCCAGCACCCTCGGGGGCTACAATGAGCAGTTCTTC NA TRBJ2-1 NA TRBV7-9
CASSQTGNYQPQHF TGTGCCAGCAGTCAGACAGGGAATTATCAGCCCCAGCATTTT NA TRBJ1-5 TRBD1 TRBV6-5
CASSISGATEAFF TGTGCCAGTAGTATCTCGGGTGCCACTGAAGCTTTCTTT NA TRBJ1-1 NA TRBV19
CASSLTGESPLHF TGTGCCAGCAGCTTAACAGGGGAGTCACCCCTCCACTTT NA TRBJ1-6 TRBD1 TRBV7-9
CASSIRGPQPQHF TGTGCCAGTAGTATCAGGGGGCCCCAGCCCCAGCATTTT NA TRBJ1-5 TRBD1 TRBV19
CASTRGGNYEQYF TGTGCCAGCACTCGTGGGGGCAACTACGAGCAGTACTTC few TRBJ2-7 NA TRBV6-1
CASSSQTGHGELFF TGTGCCAGCAGCTCCCAAACAGGCCACGGGGAGCTGTTTTTT NA TRBJ2-2 NA TRBV7-2
CAPPRLAGEKYEQYF TGTGCCCCGCCCCGGCTAGCGGGAGAGAAATACGAGCAGTACTTC NA TRBJ2-7 TRBD2 TRBV5-6
CASSYSSGQIHNEQFF TGTGCCAGCAGTTACTCTTCGGGACAGATCCACAATGAGCAGTTCTTC NA TRBJ2-1 TRBD1 TRBV6-5
CASSYPSDGDQPQHF TGTGCCAGCAGCTATCCCTCGGACGGGGATCAGCCCCAGCATTTT NA TRBJ1-5 NA TRBV6-6
CASSLGREGPGELFF TGCGCCAGCAGCTTAGGTCGGGAGGGCCCCGGGGAGCTGTTTTTT few TRBJ2-2 TRBD2 TRBV5-1
CATRWTENTEAFF TGTGCCACCCGATGGACAGAGAACACTGAAGCTTTCTTT NA TRBJ1-1 NA TRBV19
CASSSADIGQPISYEQYF TGTGCCAGCAGCTCAGCCGATATTGGACAGCCGATCTCCTACGAGCAGTACTTC NA TRBJ2-7 NA TRBV7-2
CASSIGNPGRGLQETQYF TGTGCCAGCAGTATCGGGAATCCGGGCAGGGGCCTACAAGAGACCCAGTACTTC NA TRBJ2-5 NA TRBV27
CASSLPGRDYEQYF TGCGCCAGCAGCCTGCCAGGACGGGACTACGAGCAGTACTTC NA TRBJ2-7 NA TRBV4-1
CASSRDSTNTEAFF TGTGCCAGCAGCCGGGACAGTACAAACACTGAAGCTTTCTTT few TRBJ1-1 TRBD1 TRBV5-8
CASSPPGHIVRNTEAFF TGTGCCAGCTCACCACCCGGACATATCGTCCGGAACACTGAAGCTTTCTTT few TRBJ1-1 NA TRBV18
CASSPLAGTQPQHF TGTGCCAGCAGCCCTTTGGCGGGGACGCAGCCCCAGCATTTT once TRBJ1-5 NA TRBV7-6
CASNLAGETQYF TGTGCCAGTAATCTAGCTGGAGAGACCCAGTACTTC NA TRBJ2-5 NA TRBV19
CASTAGTGDTEAFF TGCGCCAGCACCGCCGGGACAGGGGACACTGAAGCTTTCTTT NA TRBJ1-1 TRBD1 TRBV5-1
CASRGQGPDTQYF TGTGCCAGCAGAGGACAGGGACCAGATACGCAGTATTTT few TRBJ2-3 TRBD1 TRBV7-9
CASSVDDRSRQPQHF TGTGCCAGCAGCGTCGATGACAGGTCCCGACAGCCCCAGCATTTT NA TRBJ1-5 NA TRBV9
CASSEGGGISYEQHF TGTGCCAGCAGTGAAGGAGGCGGCATCTCCTACGAGCAGCACTTC NA TRBJ2-7 NA TRBV6-1
CASSVRGGQETQYF TGTGCCAGCAGCGTCCGAGGGGGCCAAGAGACCCAGTACTTC NA TRBJ2-5 NA TRBV9
CALGGGAEAFF TGTGCCTTGGGGGGGGGTGCTGAAGCTTTCTTT NA TRBJ1-1 NA TRBV30
CASSPTSGGNTGELFF TGTGCCAGCAGCCCCACTAGCGGGGGTAACACCGGGGAGCTGTTTTTT once TRBJ2-2 TRBD2 TRBV5-4
CASSRTRTTDTQYF TGTGCCAGCAGCCGGACTAGAACCACAGATACGCAGTATTTT NA TRBJ2-3 TRBD2 TRBV5-8
CAIAGGSDEQYF TGTGCCATCGCCGGGGGAAGCGACGAGCAGTACTTC few TRBJ2-7 NA TRBV10-3
CASSEYEGQGNQPQHF TGTGCCAGCAGTGAATACGAGGGACAGGGCAATCAGCCCCAGCATTTT NA TRBJ1-5 TRBD1 TRBV25-1
CASSLMGQGNNNEQFF TGCGCCAGCAGCTTGATGGGACAGGGAAACAACAATGAGCAGTTCTTC NA TRBJ2-1 TRBD1 TRBV5-1
CASSYSQGGSEQFF TGTGCCAGCAGTTATTCGCAGGGGGGAAGTGAGCAGTTCTTC NA TRBJ2-1 NA TRBV6-5
CASSLSGRDNEQFF TGTGCCAGCAGCCTTAGCGGGAGGGACAATGAGCAGTTCTTC NA TRBJ2-1 TRBD2 TRBV6-6
CASTTEGTVERGYTF TGTGCCAGCACCACGGAGGGGACAGTGGAGCGTGGCTACACCTTC NA TRBJ1-2 NA TRBV21-1
CASSSMDRGLSYEQYF TGTGCCAGCAGCTCCATGGACAGGGGGCTCTCCTACGAGCAGTACTTC NA TRBJ2-7 TRBD1 TRBV5-6
CASSHRQGGVTGELFF TGCGCCAGCAGCCACCGACAGGGAGGCGTTACCGGGGAGCTGTTTTTT NA TRBJ2-2 NA TRBV4-1
CASSLGPMANSPPHF TGTGCCAGCAGCTTGGGCCCAATGGCCAATTCACCCCCCCACTTT NA TRBJ1-6 NA TRBV5-4
CASSLNFGGSSGNTIYF TGTGCCAGCAGCTTGAATTTTGGCGGGTCATCTGGAAACACCATATATTTT NA TRBJ1-3 NA TRBV5-6
CASSLAITDTQYF TGTGCCAGCAGTCTGGCAATTACAGATACGCAGTATTTT NA TRBJ2-3 NA TRBV6-5
CASSLVLLAGSHEQYF TGTGCCAGCAGCTTAGTGCTTCTAGCGGGGTCCCACGAGCAGTACTTC NA TRBJ2-7 TRBD2 TRBV11-2
CASSESPQGLRGYTF TGCGCCAGCAGTGAGTCCCCACAGGGGCTCCGTGGCTACACCTTC NA TRBJ1-2 TRBD1 TRBV10-2
CASSQIWTGASGYTF TGCGCCAGCAGCCAAATTTGGACAGGGGCTAGTGGCTACACCTTC NA TRBJ1-2 TRBD1 TRBV4-1
CAVGTGGADGYTF TGTGCCGTAGGGACAGGGGGCGCGGATGGCTACACCTTC once TRBJ1-2 TRBD1 TRBV10-3
CASRPASGSADTQYF TGTGCCAGCAGACCCGCTAGCGGGAGTGCAGATACGCAGTATTTT once TRBJ2-3 TRBD2 TRBV5-4
CASSWTGGNTIYF TGCGCCAGCAGCTGGACAGGCGGAAACACCATATATTTT NA TRBJ1-3 TRBD1 TRBV5-1
CASSYSGPYEQYF TGTGCCAGCAGTTACTCGGGCCCCTACGAGCAGTACTTC NA TRBJ2-7 NA TRBV6-5
CASRTLGQGAQPQHF TGTGCCAGCAGGACCCTGGGACAGGGGGCTCAGCCCCAGCATTTT NA TRBJ1-5 TRBD1 TRBV2
CASSQVLRNTEAFF TGTGCCAGCAGCCAAGTTTTGAGGAACACTGAAGCTTTCTTT NA TRBJ1-1 NA TRBV14
CASIGDRNQPQHF TGTGCCAGCATAGGGGATCGCAATCAGCCCCAGCATTTT NA TRBJ1-5 NA TRBV6-1
CASGGGSIISYNEQFF TGTGCCAGCGGTGGAGGGTCGATTATATCCTACAATGAGCAGTTCTTC NA TRBJ2-1 NA TRBV7-9
CATISGTGRTEAFF TGTGCCACCATTTCCGGGACAGGGAGGACTGAAGCTTTCTTT NA TRBJ1-1 TRBD1 TRBV6-1
CASRGQSPMNTEAFF TGTGCCAGCAGGGGACAGTCACCCATGAACACTGAAGCTTTCTTT few TRBJ1-1 TRBD1 TRBV28